The present T cell receptor beta chain was sequenced within a study of blood T cell repertoires in COVID-19. Study in general: Researchers got acute and convalescent COVID-19 samples from the United States, Italy and Spain. Sample material is recorded as cDNA or gDNA derived from T cells, B-cell-depleted T cells, or PBMCs.

V lost 3 bases to trimming and J lost 3 bases, with 8 bases between them. Looked up from germline, CDR1 is SGHDN and CDR2 is FVKESK. The CDR3 loop spans 13 amino acids. There are a few counts of this clone. Authors' processing steps: Amplification of reference gene primers was used by the study to estimate nucleated cell counts. Clones were read by immunoSEQ multiplex PCR, and TCRdb kept only the in-frame ones, dropping some. The V and J calls and clone size are taken from that table; D and trimming were inferred from the DNA. The sample has over 250,000 clones; 80% to 90% are singletons. The sequencing sample was made of peripheral blood. The sequence came from a woman in her seventies with acute or convalescent COVID-19. The J gene is TRBJ2-5, the V gene TRBV14; unclear D gene. The CDR3 nucleotides are TGTGCCAGCAGCCAGTACCAGAAAGAGACCCAGTACTTC. Translation: CASSQYQKETQYF.